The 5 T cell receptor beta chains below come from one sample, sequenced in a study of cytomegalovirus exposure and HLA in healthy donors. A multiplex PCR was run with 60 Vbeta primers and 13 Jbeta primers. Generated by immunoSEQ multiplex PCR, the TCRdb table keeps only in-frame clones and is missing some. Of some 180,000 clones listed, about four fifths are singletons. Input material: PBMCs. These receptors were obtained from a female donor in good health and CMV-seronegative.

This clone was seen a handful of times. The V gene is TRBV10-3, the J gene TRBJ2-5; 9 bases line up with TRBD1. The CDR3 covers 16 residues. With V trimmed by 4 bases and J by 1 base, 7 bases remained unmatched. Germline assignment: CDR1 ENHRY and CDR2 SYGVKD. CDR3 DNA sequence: TGTGCCATCAGTGGGGGACAGGGTATGGGCCAAGAGACCCAGTACTTC. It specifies CAISGGQGMGQETQYF.

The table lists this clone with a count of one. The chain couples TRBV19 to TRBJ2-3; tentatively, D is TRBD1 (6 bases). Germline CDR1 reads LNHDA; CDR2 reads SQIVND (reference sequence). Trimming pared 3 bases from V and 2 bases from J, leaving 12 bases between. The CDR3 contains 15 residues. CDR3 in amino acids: CASSMGAGDTDTQYF. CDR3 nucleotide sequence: TGTGCCAGTAGTATGGGGGCAGGGGACACAGATACGCAGTATTTT.

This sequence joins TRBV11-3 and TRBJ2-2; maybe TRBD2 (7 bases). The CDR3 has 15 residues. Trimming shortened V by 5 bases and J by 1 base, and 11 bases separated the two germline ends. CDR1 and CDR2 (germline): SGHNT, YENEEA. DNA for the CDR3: TGTGCCAGCAGCCGAGGGGGGGTGAACACCGGGGAGCTGTTTTTT. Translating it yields CASSRGGVNTGELFF.

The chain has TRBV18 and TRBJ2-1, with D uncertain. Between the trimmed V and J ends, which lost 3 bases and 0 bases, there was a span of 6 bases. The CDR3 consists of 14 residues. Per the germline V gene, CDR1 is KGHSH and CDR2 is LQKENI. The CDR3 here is CASSPLSSYNEQFF. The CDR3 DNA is TGTGCCAGCTCACCCCTAAGCTCCTACAATGAGCAGTTCTTC.

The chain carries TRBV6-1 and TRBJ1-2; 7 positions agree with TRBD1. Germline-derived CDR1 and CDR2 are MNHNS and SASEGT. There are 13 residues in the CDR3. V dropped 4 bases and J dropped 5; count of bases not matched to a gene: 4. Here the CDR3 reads CASSGEQGYGYTF. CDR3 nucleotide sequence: TGTGCCAGCAGTGGCGAACAGGGGTATGGCTACACCTTC.